The clone carrying this T cell receptor beta chain has a count of ten or more. The sample comes from a study of read filtering for tumor transcriptome and immune sequencing. The germline V gene encodes CDR1 SNHLY and CDR2 FYNNEI. This CDR3 region has 16 residues. V was trimmed by 1 base and J by 3 bases, leaving 16 bases between them. The library was built from about 400 ng RNA with molecular barcoded adaptors for alpha/delta and beta/gamma chains. MiXCR was run by TCRdb on the reads, yielding one entry per CDR3 protein. The sample lists about 14,000 distinct CDR3 sequences, about 20% occurring once. The source is a donor at least 40 years old with multiple myeloma. Sequencing was carried out using a population of CD138-negative cells sorted from bone marrow. The V and J genes are TRBV2 and TRBJ2-7; D unresolved. In nucleotides, the CDR3 is TGTGCCAGCAGTGAAGAAGGAAGTCGGTTCGGCTACGAGCAGTACTTC. Translating gives CASSEEGSRFGYEQYF.